This TCR beta chain was recorded in a study of T cells of healthy individuals (dated by TCRdb to 2016 to 2019). The method was 5' RACE. The listed sequencing device is Illumina MiSeq. The public reads were reprocessed in TCRdb via fastp at Q25 and MiXCR, keeping in-frame beta chains. Every entry covers one CDR3 protein and lists the most common genes and DNA from its rows. The sample table records approximately 89,000 distinct CDR3 sequences; 4% to 5.5% of these occur just once. The leading ten clones occupy 7.5% of the sample. This clonotype was observed many times. This receptor's antigen is unknown. Base qualities were left out, and no much larger clone turns up one base away. For CDR1 and CDR2, the germline V gene (reference sequence) lists MNHEY and SMNVEV. Inclusive of the bounding cysteine and phenylalanine, the CDR3 is 14 residues long. The sequence is cut down to CDR3 DNA, 42 bases in frame from base 1. The V end gives up 6 bases and the J end 2 bases, leaving 5 bases in the junction not matched to a gene.

The source of this sequence is a female donor in good health. The chain is assembled from TRBV27 and TRBJ2-5, and TRBD2 aligns with 8 junction nucleotides. The nucleotide sequence reads TGTGCCAGCAGGGTAGCGGGATATCAAGAGACCCAGTACTTC. Its product reads: CASRVAGYQETQYF.